This T cell receptor (beta chain) comes out of a study of T-cell memory formation after mild COVID-19. Constant-segment primers served in 5'RACE that generated TCR alpha and TCR beta cDNA libraries bearing sample barcodes and UMIs. TCRdb reanalysed the 5' RACE reads using MiXCR and keeps one entry per CDR3 protein. The sample includes approximately 150,000 distinct CDR3 sequences, about 19% of them seen just once. This CDR3 is built from 13 residues. Per germline, CDR1 LNHNV and CDR2 YYDKDF (reference sequence). Trimming stripped 4 bases from V and 3 bases from J, with 8 bases between. The specimen sequenced was PBMCs or a T cell subset sorted from them (not recorded which). The chain recombines TRBV15 with TRBJ2-3, with D perhaps TRBD1 (5 bases). The sequence was collected from an adult woman who had mild COVID-19 (a few samples of this study predate the infection). Cell type and time point are not known. CDR3 bases: TGTGCCACCAGCACCAGACAGACAGATACGCAGTATTTT. Protein: CATSTRQTDTQYF.